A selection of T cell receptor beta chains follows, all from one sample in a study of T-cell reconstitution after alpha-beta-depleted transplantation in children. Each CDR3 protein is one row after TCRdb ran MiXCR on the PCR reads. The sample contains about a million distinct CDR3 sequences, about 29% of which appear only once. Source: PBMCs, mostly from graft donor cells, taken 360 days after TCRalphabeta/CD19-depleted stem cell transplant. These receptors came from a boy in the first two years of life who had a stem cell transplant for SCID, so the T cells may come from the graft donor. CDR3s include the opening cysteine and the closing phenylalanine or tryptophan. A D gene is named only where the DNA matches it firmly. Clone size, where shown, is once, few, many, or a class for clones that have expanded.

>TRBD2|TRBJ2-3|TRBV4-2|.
CASSQTILAGGPGTQYF
TGTGCCAGCAGCCAAACCATCCTAGCGGGGGGGCCGGGTACGCAGTATTTT
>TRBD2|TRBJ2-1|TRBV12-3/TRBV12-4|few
CASSSGTSGLFDEQFF
TGTGCCAGCAGCTCCGGGACTAGCGGGTTGTTCGATGAGCAGTTCTTC
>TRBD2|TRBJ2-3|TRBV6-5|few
CASSYRASRRGGADTQYF
TGTGCCAGCAGTTACCGGGCAAGTCGGCGGGGGGGCGCAGATACGCAGTATTTT
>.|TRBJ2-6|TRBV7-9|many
CASSFRQAGANVLTF
TGTGCCAGCAGCTTCAGGCAAGCTGGGGCCAACGTCCTGACTTTC
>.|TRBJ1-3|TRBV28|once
CASTKLQGTGNTIYF
TGTGCCAGCACGAAACTCCAGGGAACAGGAAACACCATATATTTT
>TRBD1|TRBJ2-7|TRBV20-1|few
CSAYNRGSFYEQYF
TGCAGTGCTTATAACAGGGGCTCCTTCTACGAGCAGTACTTC
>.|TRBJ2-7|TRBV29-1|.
CSVESSDSYEQYF
TGCAGCGTTGAGTCTTCGGACAGCTACGAGCAGTACTTC
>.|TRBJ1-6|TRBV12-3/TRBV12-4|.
CASSSMSSYNSPLHF
TGTGCCAGCAGCAGCATGAGCTCCTATAATTCACCCCTCCACTTT
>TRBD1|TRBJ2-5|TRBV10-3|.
CAISPTGTAQETQYF
TGTGCCATCAGCCCCACCGGGACAGCTCAAGAGACCCAGTACTTC
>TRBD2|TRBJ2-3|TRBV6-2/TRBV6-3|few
CASRGYFGGGVTDTQYF
TGTGCCAGCAGGGGGTACTTCGGCGGGGGGGTCACAGATACGCAGTATTTT
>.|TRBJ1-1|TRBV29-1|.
CSVQASLGYTEAFF
TGCAGCGTCCAAGCTTCATTAGGGTACACTGAAGCTTTCTTT
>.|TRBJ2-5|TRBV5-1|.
CASSLATGIQETQYF
TGCGCCAGCAGCTTGGCCACAGGGATTCAAGAGACCCAGTACTTC
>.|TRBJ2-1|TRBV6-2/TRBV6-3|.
CASRSYRYNEQFF
TGTGCCAGCAGATCCTACAGGTACAATGAGCAGTTCTTC
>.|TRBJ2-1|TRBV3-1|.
CASSQVTAAHNEQFF
TGTGCCAGCAGCCAAGTTACAGCCGCCCATAATGAGCAGTTCTTC
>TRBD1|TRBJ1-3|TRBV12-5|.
CASVRRTGGSGNTIYF
TGTGCTAGTGTTCGTCGGACAGGAGGCTCTGGAAACACCATATATTTT
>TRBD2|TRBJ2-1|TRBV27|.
CASSPRPRGGDEQFF
TGTGCCAGCAGTCCGAGGCCTCGTGGGGGGGATGAGCAGTTCTTC
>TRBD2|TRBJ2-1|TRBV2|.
CASSPTGGPPQDNEQFF
TGTGCCAGCAGTCCCACGGGGGGTCCCCCTCAGGACAATGAGCAGTTCTTC
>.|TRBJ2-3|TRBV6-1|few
CASTLRSRAIRTDTQYF
TGTGCCAGCACCCTAAGATCCCGGGCAATTCGCACAGATACGCAGTATTTT
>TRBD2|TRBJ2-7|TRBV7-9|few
CASSSRGAYEQYF
TGTGCCAGCAGCTCGCGGGGGGCCTACGAGCAGTACTTC
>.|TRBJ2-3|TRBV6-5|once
CASSYLVATTDTQYF
TGTGCCAGCAGTTACTTGGTGGCTACCACAGATACGCAGTATTTT
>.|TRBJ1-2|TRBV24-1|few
CATSDPTEGYGYTF
TGTGCCACCAGTGACCCCACAGAGGGCTATGGCTACACCTTC
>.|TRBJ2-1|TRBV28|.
CASSSTRLNNYNEQFF
TGTGCCAGCAGTTCTACCCGACTAAACAACTACAATGAGCAGTTCTTC
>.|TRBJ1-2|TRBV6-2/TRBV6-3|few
CASSYRDIYGYTF
TGTGCCAGCAGTTACCGGGACATCTATGGCTACACCTTC
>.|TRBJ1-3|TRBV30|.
CAWRLRNTIYF
TGTGCCTGGAGATTGAGAAACACCATATATTTT
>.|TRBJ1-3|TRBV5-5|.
CASSKEFSGNTIYF
TGTGCCAGCAGCAAAGAGTTTTCTGGAAACACCATATATTTT
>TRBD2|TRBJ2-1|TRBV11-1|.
CASSPGLAGEGRFF
TGTGCCAGCAGCCCCGGACTAGCGGGGGAAGGGAGGTTCTTC
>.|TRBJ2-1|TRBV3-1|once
CASSQTPFGSFPNEQFF
TGTGCCTCCAGCCAAACCCCTTTCGGGAGTTTTCCCAATGAGCAGTTCTTC
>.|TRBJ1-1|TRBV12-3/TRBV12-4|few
CASASASEAFF
TGTGCCAGTGCCAGTGCTTCTGAAGCTTTCTTT
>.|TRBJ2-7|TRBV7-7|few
CASSLVGRPLGLPSYEQYF
TGTGCCAGCAGCTTAGTCGGCAGGCCTCTTGGCCTCCCCTCCTACGAGCAGTACTTC
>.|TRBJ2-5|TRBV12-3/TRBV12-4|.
CASSLSTLPRETQYF
TGTGCCAGCAGTTTATCGACCCTCCCCCGAGAGACCCAGTACTTC
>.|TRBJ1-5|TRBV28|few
CASSLPDRSGQPQHF
TGTGCCAGCAGCCTACCCGACAGGTCTGGGCAGCCCCAGCATTTT
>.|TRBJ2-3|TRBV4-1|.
CASSQVRVGGTDTQYF
TGCGCCAGCAGCCAAGTGCGGGTGGGGGGCACAGATACGCAGTATTTT
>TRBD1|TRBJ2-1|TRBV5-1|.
CASSYRGDYYNEQFF
TGCGCCAGCAGCTACAGGGGCGATTACTACAATGAGCAGTTCTTC
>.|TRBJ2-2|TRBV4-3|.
CASSQDTPDTGELFF
TGCGCCAGCAGCCAAGATACGCCAGACACCGGGGAGCTGTTTTTT
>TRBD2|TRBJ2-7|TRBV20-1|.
CSAGLASPYEQYF
TGCAGTGCAGGACTAGCGTCCCCCTACGAGCAGTACTTC
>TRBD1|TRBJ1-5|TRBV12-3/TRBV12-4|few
CASSFRGQSNQPQHF
TGTGCCAGCAGTTTTCGGGGACAGAGCAATCAGCCCCAGCATTTT
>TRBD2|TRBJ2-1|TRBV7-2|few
CASSLYPSGTGKREQFF
TGTGCCAGCAGCCTCTATCCTAGCGGGACCGGAAAGAGGGAGCAGTTCTTC
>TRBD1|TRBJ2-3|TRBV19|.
CASKSPRQGRRDTADTQYF
TGTGCCAGTAAATCTCCCCGACAGGGGAGGAGAGATACGGCAGATACGCAGTATTTT
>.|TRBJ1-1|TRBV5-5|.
CASSSTAFGTEAFF
TGTGCCAGCAGCTCTACCGCCTTTGGGACAGAAGCTTTCTTT
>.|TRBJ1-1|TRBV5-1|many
CASSLVAIGNTEAFF
TGCGCCAGCAGCTTGGTCGCAATAGGGAACACTGAAGCTTTCTTT
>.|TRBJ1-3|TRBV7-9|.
CASSLVQIGSGNTIYF
TGTGCCAGCAGCTTAGTACAGATCGGTAGTGGAAACACCATATATTTT
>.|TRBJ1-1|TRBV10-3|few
CATGTANTEAFF
TGTGCCACCGGGACGGCGAACACTGAAGCTTTCTTT
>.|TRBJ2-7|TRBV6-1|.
CASSTLIGWPSYEQYF
TGTGCCAGCAGTACACTGATAGGGTGGCCCTCCTACGAGCAGTACTTC
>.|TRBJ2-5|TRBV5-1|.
CASSLAGSRETQYF
TGCGCCAGCAGCTTGGCAGGTAGCAGAGAGACCCAGTACTTC
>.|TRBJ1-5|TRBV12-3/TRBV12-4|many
CASTWGNQPQHF
TGTGCCAGCACCTGGGGGAATCAGCCCCAGCATTTT
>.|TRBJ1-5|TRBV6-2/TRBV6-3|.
CASSYFGQLNQPQHF
TGTGCCAGCAGTTACTTCGGGCAGCTTAATCAGCCCCAGCATTTT
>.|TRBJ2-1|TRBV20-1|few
CSAEGPQANEQFF
TGCAGTGCCGAGGGGCCCCAGGCCAATGAGCAGTTCTTC
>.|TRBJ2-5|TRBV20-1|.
CSAGRSYQETQYF
TGCAGTGCAGGCAGATCCTACCAAGAGACCCAGTACTTC